This T cell receptor beta chain emerged from a study of T cell changes during pregnancy in multiple sclerosis. V was pared by 3 bases and J by 4 bases, with 4 bases between. The CDR3 totals 12 residues. CDR1 and CDR2 from the germline V gene are WSHSY and SAAADI. Repertoires were generated with immunoSEQ multiplex PCR, while TCRdb's copy carries only in-frame clones and drops some. There are fewer than 60,000 clones in the sample; 91% occur only once, and 3% to 4.5% lies in the top ten. The sequences come from peripheral blood, collected after pregnancy. The chain recombines TRBV10-2 with TRBJ2-1; D not certain. The clonotype comes from a female donor in good health, enrolled as a control in a pregnancy study. For the CDR3, the DNA is TGCGCCAGCAGTGAACGGTACAATGAGCAGTTCTTC. This sequence encodes CASSERYNEQFF.